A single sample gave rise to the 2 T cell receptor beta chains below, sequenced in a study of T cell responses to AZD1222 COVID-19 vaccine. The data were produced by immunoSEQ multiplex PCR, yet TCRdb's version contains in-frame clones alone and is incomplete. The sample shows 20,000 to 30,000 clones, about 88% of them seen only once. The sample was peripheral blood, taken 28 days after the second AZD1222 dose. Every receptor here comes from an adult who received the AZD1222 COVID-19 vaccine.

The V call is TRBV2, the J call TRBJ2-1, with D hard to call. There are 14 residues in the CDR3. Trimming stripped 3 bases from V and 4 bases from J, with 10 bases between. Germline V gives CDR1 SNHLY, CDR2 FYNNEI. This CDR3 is CASSDRELYNEQFF. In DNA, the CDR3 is TGTGCCAGCAGTGATAGAGAACTGTACAATGAGCAGTTCTTC.

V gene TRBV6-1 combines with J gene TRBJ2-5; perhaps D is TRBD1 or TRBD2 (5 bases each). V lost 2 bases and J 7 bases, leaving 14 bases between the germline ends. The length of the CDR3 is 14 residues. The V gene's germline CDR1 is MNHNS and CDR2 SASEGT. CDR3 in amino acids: CASSERTSGGTQYF. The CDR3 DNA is TGTGCCAGCAGTGAACGGACCTCTGGGGGGACCCAGTACTTC.